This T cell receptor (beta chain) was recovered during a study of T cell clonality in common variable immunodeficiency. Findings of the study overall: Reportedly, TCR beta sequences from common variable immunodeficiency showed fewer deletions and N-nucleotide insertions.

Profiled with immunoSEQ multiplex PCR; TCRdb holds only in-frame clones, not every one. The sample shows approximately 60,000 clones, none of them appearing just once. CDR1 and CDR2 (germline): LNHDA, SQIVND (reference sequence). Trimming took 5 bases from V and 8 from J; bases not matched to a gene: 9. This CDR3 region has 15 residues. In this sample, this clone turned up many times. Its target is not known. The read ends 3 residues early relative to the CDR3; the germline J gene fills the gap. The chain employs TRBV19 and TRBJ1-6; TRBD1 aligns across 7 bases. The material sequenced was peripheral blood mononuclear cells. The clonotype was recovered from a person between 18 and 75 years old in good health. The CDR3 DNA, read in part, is TGTGCCAGTAGTGACCAGACAGGGAGGGATTCACCC. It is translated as CASSDQTGRDSP. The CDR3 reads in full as CASSDQTGRDSPLHF.